This TCR beta chain was sequenced during a study of blood T cell repertoires in COVID-19. In the study overall: Researchers got acute and convalescent COVID-19 samples from the United States, Italy and Spain. PBMCs, B-cell-depleted T cells, or T cells provided the cDNA or gDNA that made up the material.

The assay was immunoSEQ multiplex PCR, and TCRdb's table has in-frame clones only and misses some. The sample lists 250,000 to 300,000 clones; 70% to 90% were seen once. This sequence originates from a woman aged 65 to 85 with acute or convalescent COVID-19. The sample comprised peripheral blood.

CDR3: CASSQGQGGANEKLFF. CDR3 coding DNA: TGTGCCAGCAGCCAAGGCCAGGGTGGGGCTAATGAAAAACTGTTTTTT. This sequence joins TRBV3-1 (or the pseudogene TRBV3-2) and TRBJ1-4, with D possibly matching TRBD1 (5 bases). Germline CDR1 LGHDT, CDR2 YNNKEL (reference sequence). The CDR3 runs 16 residues. Trimming removed 1 base at V and 3 bases at J, with 12 bases between.